This T cell receptor beta chain appears in the sequencing data of a study of T cell changes during pregnancy in multiple sclerosis. The V end was cut by 6 bases, the J end by 5 bases, with 17 bases between. Germline loops: CDR1 MNHEY, CDR2 SMNVEV (reference sequence). This CDR3 has 15 residues. Assay used: immunoSEQ multiplex PCR; TCRdb lists only in-frame clones, some missing. The sample includes about 36,000 clones, around 91% of them seen just once. This clonotype was sampled from a female donor with multiple sclerosis, enrolled in a pregnancy study. Sequenced material: CD8+ T cells from peripheral blood mononuclear cells, taken in the third trimester of pregnancy. The genes are TRBV27 and TRBJ2-1; D is undetermined. The CDR3 reads CASSSDLSQDNEQFF. The CDR3 DNA reads TGTGCCAGCAGCTCCGACCTAAGCCAGGACAATGAGCAGTTCTTC.